Following are 25 T cell receptor beta chains from one sample sequenced in a study of neurological immune-mediated disorders. Each CDR3 protein gets one entry after TCRdb re-called the 5' RACE reads with MiXCR. This table holds 28,000 or so distinct CDR3 sequences, around 21% found once. The sequencing input was PBMCs. The receptors come from a woman in her sixties in good health.

The V gene is TRBV5-1, the J gene TRBJ1-6, with TRBD1 matching over 9 bases. The CDR3 is 16 residues long. The V segment lost 3 bases and the J segment 9 bases; nucleotides outside the gene matches: 10. Per germline, CDR1 SGHRS and CDR2 YFSETQ. As DNA, the CDR3 is TGCGCCAGCAGCTCGGGGACAGGGCCGTTGGTTTCACCCCTCCACTTT. It encodes CASSSGTGPLVSPLHF.

In this sample, this clonotype turned up many times. The gene calls are TRBV6-5 and TRBJ2-6; D is undetermined. There are 14 residues in the CDR3. Per germline, CDR1 MNHEY and CDR2 SVGAGI. The V gene lost 6 bases and the J gene lost 2 bases, with 8 bases spanning the gap. The CDR3 loop is CASSRGAGANVLTF. As DNA, the CDR3 is TGTGCCAGCAGCCGTGGGGCTGGGGCCAACGTCCTGACTTTC.

This clonotype was counted ten times or more. The chain employs TRBV7-9 and TRBJ2-1, with 12 positions matching TRBD2. Germline trimming cut 4 bases from V and 3 bases from J; bases unmatched to any gene: 1. Germline V lookup: CDR1 SEHNR, CDR2 FQNEAQ (reference sequence). The length of the CDR3 is 15 residues. The CDR3 DNA sequence: TGTGCCAGCAGCTGGACTAGCGGGGACTACAATGAGCAGTTCTTC. Its translation is CASSWTSGDYNEQFF.

This clonotype was counted only a few times. This chain connects TRBV5-1 to TRBJ1-5; 7 bases are a match to TRBD1. Trimming at V came to 5 bases and at J to 5 bases, leaving 7 bases not matched to a gene. The germline gives CDR1 SGHRS, CDR2 YFSETQ. This CDR3 region has 14 residues. CDR3 residues: CASREDRLYQPQHF. The CDR3 bases are TGCGCCAGCAGGGAGGACAGGCTTTATCAGCCCCAGCATTTT. The full variable domain, its missing parts supplied by reference TRBV5-1 and TRBJ1-5, is KAGVTQTPRYLIKTRGQQVTLSCSPISGHRSVSWYQQTPGQGLQFLFEYFSETQRNKGNFPGRFSGRQFSNSRSEMNVSTLELGDSALYLCASREDRLYQPQHFGDGTRLSIL.

This clonotype was seen at least ten times. V gene TRBV20-1 combines with J gene TRBJ2-3; 7 positions match TRBD2. V shed 3 bases and J 2 bases; nucleotides not matched to a gene: 8. The CDR3 runs to 15 residues. Per the germline V gene, CDR1 is DFQATT and CDR2 is SNEGSKA (reference sequence). In DNA form, the CDR3 reads TGCAGTGCTAGCCCCCTAGCGGACCCCACAGATACGCAGTATTTT. Translation gives CSASPLADPTDTQYF.

This clonotype was seen at least ten times. The rearrangement uses TRBV15 and TRBJ2-7, with 8 bases identical to TRBD1. The J segment lost 3 bases and the V segment lost 4 bases, leaving 8 bases of the junction unmatched. This CDR3 has 15 amino acids. Germline V CDR1 and CDR2: LNHNV, YYDKDF (reference sequence). The CDR3 region is CATSILQGAVYEQYF. The CDR3 region has the DNA TGTGCCACCAGCATTCTTCAGGGGGCGGTCTACGAGCAGTACTTC.

The table lists this clonotype with many counts. CDR3 DNA sequence: TGCGCCAGCAGCCAAGCGGCGAGCTCTGGGGCCAACGTCCTGACTTTC. It yields the protein CASSQAASSGANVLTF. This rearrangement joins TRBV4-3 to TRBJ2-6; D call uncertain. Germline loops: CDR1 LGHNA, CDR2 YSLEER. This CDR3 spans 16 amino acids. The V end was cut by 1 base, the J end by 0 bases, with 7 bases between.

A note on this clonotype: The CDR3 carries no conserved terminal phenylalanine or tryptophan, so it likely arises from a read error. The V call is TRBV20-1, the J call TRBJ1-2; D is possibly TRBD1 (5 bases). CDR3 length: 17 residues. Trimming left V 2 bases short and J 5 bases short, with 24 bases between. CDR1 is DFQATT, CDR2 SNEGSKA, per germline (reference sequence). The CDR3 DNA follows: TGCAGTGCTAGATTTTTGGACAATCAGCGCGGCCTATATGGCTACACCTGC. Its translation is CSARFLDNQRGLYGYTC.

V usage is TRBV27 and J usage is TRBJ2-7; 7 nucleotides agree with TRBD2. The CDR3 runs to 14 residues. V lost 2 bases, J lost 1 base, and 2 bases stayed unmatched. Germline V CDR1 and CDR2: MNHEY, SMNVEV (reference sequence). The CDR3 here is CASSLTSVSYEQYF. CDR3 DNA: TGTGCCAGCAGTTTAACTAGCGTTTCCTACGAGCAGTACTTC.

This clonotype is a singleton in its sample. The CDR3 protein is CSAPQLTVGASAGELFF. CDR3 nucleotides: TGCAGTGCTCCACAGTTAACGGTCGGGGCTTCGGCCGGGGAGCTGTTTTTT. This chain joins TRBV20-1 and TRBJ2-2; D tentatively fits TRBD1 or TRBD2 (5 bases each). CDR1 and CDR2 from the germline V gene are DFQATT and SNEGSKA (reference sequence). V dropped 5 bases and J dropped 6 bases, with 25 bases sitting between them. CDR3 length: 17 amino acids.

This clonotype has a count of ten or more. The chain recombines TRBV29-1 with TRBJ2-6; a weak D match, TRBD1 (5 bases). Germline assignment: CDR1 SQVTM and CDR2 ANQGSEA. The CDR3 length is 13 residues. V dropped 7 bases and J dropped 3 bases, with 10 bases sitting between them. CDR3 protein: CSGRVYGANVLTF. CDR3 nucleotides: TGCAGCGGCAGGGTGTATGGGGCCAACGTCCTGACTTTC. Using reference TRBV29-1 and TRBJ2-6 for the parts outside the CDR3, the full variable domain is SAVISQKPSRDICQRGTSLTIQCQVDSQVTMMFWYRQQPGQSLTLIATANQGSEATYESGFVIDKFPISRPNLTFSTLTVSNMSPEDSSIYLCSGRVYGANVLTFGAGSRLTVL.

V is TRBV5-1 and J is TRBJ2-1, with 8 bases that match TRBD2. V lost 1 base and J lost 5; bases outside the gene matches: 5. The CDR3 extends over 15 amino acids. Germline CDR1 and CDR2: SGHRS and YFSETQ. The CDR3 nucleotides read TGCGCCAGCAGCTTGAATAGCGGGGCTAACAATGAGCAGTTCTTC. This codes for CASSLNSGANNEQFF. The whole variable domain, remainder taken from reference TRBV5-1 and TRBJ2-1, is KAGVTQTPRYLIKTRGQQVTLSCSPISGHRSVSWYQQTPGQGLQFLFEYFSETQRNKGNFPGRFSGRQFSNSRSEMNVSTLELGDSALYLCASSLNSGANNEQFFGPGTRLTVL.

This clonotype was detected ten times or more. This chain connects TRBV5-4 to TRBJ2-6, with D tentatively TRBD2 (6 bases). Looked up from germline, CDR1 is SGHNT and CDR2 is YYREEE (reference sequence). The CDR3 has 13 residues. The V end lost 10 bases, the J end lost 2 bases, and 10 bases lay between the germline ends. The CDR3 reads CAWGVAGANVLTF. CDR3 in DNA: TGTGCCTGGGGGGTCGCTGGGGCCAACGTCCTGACTTTC. Full variable domain (missing parts from reference TRBV5-4 and TRBJ2-6): ETGVTQSPTHLIKTRGQQVTLRCSSQSGHNTVSWYQQALGQGPQFIFQYYREEENGRGNFPPRFSGLQFPNYSSELNVNALELDDSALYLCAWGVAGANVLTFGAGSRLTVL.

Many counts were recorded for this clonotype. This chain connects TRBV5-1 to TRBJ1-2, with D perhaps matching TRBD1 (6 bases). CDR1 and CDR2 (germline): SGHRS, YFSETQ. The CDR3 sequence is 12 residues long. Trimming shortened V by 5 bases and J by 8 bases, and 13 bases separated the two germline ends. CDR3 residues: CASRIQGGGYTF. The CDR3 coding sequence is TGCGCCAGCAGAATACAGGGAGGCGGCTACACCTTC.

In its sample, this clonotype was seen many times. This chain uses TRBV29-1 with TRBJ2-6; TRBD1 is a possible D gene (6 bases). The CDR3 has 14 residues. V dropped 5 bases and J dropped 2 bases, with 10 bases sitting between them. The germline CDR1 and CDR2 sequences are SQVTM and ANQGSEA. The CDR3 loop reads CSVLDSTGANVLTF. The CDR3 DNA is TGCAGCGTTCTGGACAGCACTGGGGCCAACGTCCTGACTTTC.

This clonotype was observed a few times. The chain combines TRBV28 with TRBJ2-3; unclear D gene. The CDR3 spans 15 residues. Germline V CDR1 and CDR2: MDHEN, SYDVKM. V was trimmed by 6 bases and J by 0 bases, leaving 13 bases between them. Here the CDR3 DNA reads TGTGCCAGCAGCCCCCCCCGGATGAGCACAGATACGCAGTATTTT. Amino acid sequence: CASSPPRMSTDTQYF.

This clonotype appeared many times. The gene calls are TRBV10-3 and TRBJ1-2, with 7 bases that match TRBD1. Germline V gives CDR1 ENHRY, CDR2 SYGVKD. The V and J ends lost 2 bases and 7 bases, in that order; junction bases with no gene match: 16. The CDR3 consists of 17 residues. CDR3 bases: TGTGCCATCAGTGAGCCTGACAGGGTCAGAGGGATAGGTGGCTACACCTTC. Translating it yields CAISEPDRVRGIGGYTF.

This clonotype was seen ten or more times. The chain joins TRBV5-6 to TRBJ2-3, with D tentatively TRBD2 (5 bases). Trimming took off 1 base at V and 11 bases at J, with 8 bases between the two ends. The length of the CDR3 is 11 residues. CDR1 and CDR2 from the germline V gene are SGHDT and YYEEEE. CDR3 region: CASSLNEGQYF. The DNA for the CDR3 is TGTGCCAGCAGCTTGAATGAGGGGCAGTATTTT.

In its sample, this clonotype was seen many times. The chain links TRBV7-9 to TRBJ2-6; weak D call: TRBD1 (5 bases). Germline CDR1 and CDR2: SEHNR and FQNEAQ (reference sequence). Trimming removed 8 bases from V and 2 bases from J, with 10 bases in between. CDR3 length: 14 residues. CDR3 sequence reads: CASLRDAGANVLTF. As DNA, the CDR3 is TGTGCCAGCCTCAGGGATGCTGGGGCCAACGTCCTGACTTTC.

This clonotype has a count of ten or more. This sequence joins TRBV5-1 and TRBJ2-1, with 10 bases fitting TRBD2. Germline lookup yields CDR1 SGHRS and CDR2 YFSETQ. V lost 1 base and J lost 7; bases outside the gene matches: 5. CDR3 length equals 15 residues. The CDR3 here is CASSLQAGGMNEQFF. CDR3 bases: TGCGCCAGCAGCTTGCAAGCGGGAGGGATGAATGAGCAGTTCTTC. The full variable domain, in which reference TRBV5-1 and TRBJ2-1 provide the parts outside the CDR3, is KAGVTQTPRYLIKTRGQQVTLSCSPISGHRSVSWYQQTPGQGLQFLFEYFSETQRNKGNFPGRFSGRQFSNSRSEMNVSTLELGDSALYLCASSLQAGGMNEQFFGPGTRLTVL.

Ten or more counts support this clonotype. This chain joins TRBV4-3 and TRBJ1-3; no firm D call. V lost 3 bases to trimming and J lost 7 bases, with 22 bases between them. Germline V gene sequence: CDR1 LGHNA, CDR2 YSLEER. The CDR3 is 17 amino acids. The CDR3 spells CASSQDPGPVSANTIYF. CDR3 nucleotide sequence: TGCGCCAGCAGCCAGGATCCGGGTCCTGTCTCGGCGAACACCATATATTTT.

This clonotype was seen once. An end of the junction does not agree with germline; a read error may underlie this. V usage is TRBV5-1 and J usage is TRBJ2-1, with D possibly matching TRBD2 (5 bases). This CDR3 contains 15 residues. The V gene's germline CDR1 is SGHRS and CDR2 YFSETQ. This chain's CDR3 is CASSPEGYPYNQQFF. CDR3 DNA sequence: TGCGCCAGCAGCCCTGAGGGATACCCCTACAATCAGCAGTTCTTC.

The table lists this clonotype with many counts. This sequence joins TRBV2 and TRBJ2-7, with no clear D. Per the germline V gene, CDR1 is SNHLY and CDR2 is FYNNEI. V was cut by 4 bases and J by 13 bases, with 23 bases left in between. The CDR3 consists of 14 residues. The CDR3 region is CASSGMSYSSKEYF. CDR3 bases: TGTGCCAGCAGTGGGATGTCCTACTCCTCTAAGGAATACTTC. The whole variable domain, filled in from reference TRBV2 and TRBJ2-7, reads EPEVTQTPSHQVTQMGQEVILRCVPISNHLYFYWYRQILGQKVEFLVSFYNNEISEKSEIFDDQFSVERPDGSNFTLKIRSTKLEDSAMYFCASSGMSYSSKEYFGPGTRLTVT.

This clonotype was picked up many times. The rearrangement joins TRBV7-2 to TRBJ2-7, with D unresolved. The CDR3 contains 12 residues. Germline V gene lookup returns CDR1 SGHTA and CDR2 FQGNSA. Deletions cut 5 bases from V and 0 bases from J, with 5 bases between. CDR3 in DNA: TGTGCCAGCAGCACCAACTCCTACGAGCAGTACTTC. Protein product: CASSTNSYEQYF.

This clonotype was detected ten times or more. The chain carries TRBV5-1 and TRBJ2-5; 8 bases line up with TRBD1. The CDR3 has 15 residues. V shed 2 bases and J 5 bases; nucleotides not matched to a gene: 8. Looked up from germline, CDR1 is SGHRS and CDR2 is YFSETQ. CDR3 loop: CASSFTRGPMETQYF. CDR3 bases: TGCGCCAGCAGCTTCACCAGGGGGCCTATGGAGACCCAGTACTTC.